The 18 T cell receptor beta chains reported below all come from one sample, sequenced in a study of T cells in Graves' hyperthyroidism and ophthalmopathy. Template material for amplifying TCR beta CDR3 regions consisted of RNA transcripts. Carried out on the TCR CDR3, a first-round RT-PCR used the HTBI primer set. TCRdb fed the multiplex PCR reads into MiXCR, producing one record per CDR3 protein. The sample lists around 720,000 distinct CDR3 sequences; around a third were seen once. Sequenced material: blood. These receptors all come from a woman aged 40 to 50 with Graves' hyperthyroidism.

V usage is TRBV10-3 and J usage is TRBJ1-2; TRBD1 is a possible D gene (5 bases). V was cut by 7 bases and J by 4 bases, with 13 bases left in between. The CDR3 is made up of 13 amino acids. The germline V gene encodes CDR1 ENHRY and CDR2 SYGVKD. CDR3 nucleotides: TGTGCCATCACACCGGGACCGATCTATGGCTACACCTTC. Its protein is CAITPGPIYGYTF.

The table lists this clonotype with many counts. This chain uses TRBV6-5 with TRBJ2-7, with unresolved D. Per germline, CDR1 MNHEY and CDR2 SVGAGI. The V end lost 4 bases, the J end lost 5 bases, and 6 bases lay between the germline ends. This CDR3 is 11 amino acids long. The CDR3 coding sequence is TGTGCCAGCAGTTCCCTCCACGAGCAGTACTTC. Its protein is CASSSLHEQYF.

Points on this clonotype: This clone may be a read error of a much larger clone one base away. Without the conserved terminal phenylalanine or tryptophan, this CDR3 likely stems from a read error. V gene TRBV11-1 combines with J gene TRBJ2-7; D not certain. This CDR3 is built from 14 residues. Per germline, CDR1 SGHAT and CDR2 FQDESV (reference sequence). Trimming removed 1 base from V and 4 bases from J, with 11 bases in between. CDR3 loop: CASSLGPQAYEQYL. The CDR3 DNA follows: TGTGCCAGCAGCTTAGGGCCCCAGGCATACGAGCAGTACCTC.

This clonotype was detected ten times or more. The gene calls are TRBV9 and TRBJ2-2, with D possibly TRBD1 on 5 matching bases. Between the trimmed V and J ends, which lost 1 base and 6 bases, there was a span of 7 bases. The germline CDR1 and CDR2 sequences are SGDLS and YYNGEE. CDR3 length equals 13 residues. CDR3 sequence (DNA): TGTGCCAGCAGCGTACAGGGTGCCGGGGAGCTGTTTTTT. Translating it yields CASSVQGAGELFF.

Ten or more counts support this clonotype. The CDR3: CASKDSGNQPQHF. CDR3 nucleotides: TGTGCCAGTAAGGACAGTGGCAATCAGCCCCAGCATTTT. This chain uses TRBV19 with TRBJ1-5, with D perhaps matching TRBD1 (6 bases). This CDR3 comprises 13 residues. CDR1 LNHDA and CDR2 SQIVND come from the germline V gene (reference sequence). Trimming left V 7 bases short and J 2 bases short, with 9 bases between.

The chain employs TRBV13 and TRBJ2-7, with 8 bases that match TRBD2. Losses at the gene ends were 5 bases for V and 2 bases for J; bases not matched to a gene: 14. CDR1 PRHDT and CDR2 FYEKMQ come from the germline V gene (reference sequence). This CDR3 is built from 17 residues. As DNA, the CDR3 is TGTGCCAGCAGCCCCGGGCTAGCGGGCACCGTCGCCTACGAGCAGTACTTC. As protein: CASSPGLAGTVAYEQYF.

This sequence joins TRBV25-1 and TRBJ1-1, with 7 bases lining up with TRBD1. The CDR3 runs to 12 residues. Trimming cost V 5 bases and J 7 bases; bases outside gene matches: 4. Looked up from germline, CDR1 is MGHDK and CDR2 is SYGVNS. The CDR3 DNA follows: TGTGCCAGCAGTACGCAGGGGGGTGAAGCTTTCTTT. Its translation: CASSTQGGEAFF.

This clonotype was picked up a small number of times. The genes are TRBV30 and TRBJ2-7; D is tentatively TRBD1 or TRBD2 (6 bases each). Trimming left V 5 bases short and J 3 bases short, with 14 bases between. This CDR3 has 13 amino acids. Germline-derived CDR1 and CDR2 are GTSNPN and SVGIG (reference sequence). DNA of the CDR3: TGTGCCTGGGGGGGCGGGATGCTCTACGAGCAGTACTTC. It yields the protein CAWGGGMLYEQYF.

The gene calls are TRBV6-2 or TRBV6-3 and TRBJ2-7; tentative D call: TRBD2 (6 bases). Germline V CDR1 and CDR2: MNHEY, SVGEGT. This CDR3 has 15 residues. Between the trimmed V and J ends, which lost 4 bases and 0 bases, there was a span of 13 bases. CDR3: CASSSRLALSYEQYF. The CDR3 region has the DNA TGTGCCAGCAGTTCGAGGCTAGCGCTCTCCTACGAGCAGTACTTC.

This clonotype was counted ten times or more. The CDR3 nucleotides read TGTGCCAGTAGTAACCGTTATAGCAATCAGCCCCAGCATTTT. Protein product: CASSNRYSNQPQHF. The chain employs TRBV19 and TRBJ1-5; no clear D gene. V lost 4 bases and J lost 0, with 7 bases in between. Germline V lookup: CDR1 LNHDA, CDR2 SQIVND (reference sequence). The CDR3 contains 14 residues. Supplemented by reference TRBV19 and TRBJ1-5, the full variable domain reads DGGITQSPKYLFRKEGQNVTLSCEQNLNHDAMYWYRQDPGQGLRLIYYSQIVNDFQKGDIAEGYSVSREKKESFPLTVTSAQKNPTAFYLCASSNRYSNQPQHFGDGTRLSIL.

This clonotype was counted many times. This chain connects TRBV2 to TRBJ1-1; D is ambiguous. The V gene lost 5 bases and the J gene lost 8 bases, with 6 bases spanning the gap. The germline V gene has CDR1 SNHLY and CDR2 FYNNEI. CDR3 length: 10 amino acids. The CDR3 is CASSYKEAFF. The CDR3 nucleotides are TGTGCCAGCAGTTACAAAGAAGCTTTCTTT.

The rearrangement links TRBV18 to TRBJ1-4; the D is unclear. This CDR3 region has 16 residues. Deletions cut 4 bases from V and 6 bases from J, with 18 bases between. CDR1 KGHSH and CDR2 LQKENI come from the germline V gene. The CDR3 region is CASSRPLEGRDEKLFF. The CDR3 DNA reads as TGTGCCAGCTCACGCCCTTTGGAGGGTCGGGATGAAAAACTGTTTTTT.

The CDR3 loop is CASLSVAAQETQYF. The CDR3, as DNA: TGTGCCAGCTTAAGTGTGGCAGCCCAAGAGACCCAGTACTTC. The chain uses TRBV25-1 and TRBJ2-5; D call uncertain. The germline CDR1 and CDR2 sequences are MGHDK and SYGVNS. V lost 8 bases and J 1 base, leaving 14 bases between the germline ends. The CDR3 contains 14 residues.

In its sample, this clonotype was seen many times. The V call is TRBV6-5, the J call TRBJ2-7; weak D call: TRBD2 (5 bases). The V and J ends lost 8 bases and 0 bases respectively, with 11 bases between them. Per germline, CDR1 MNHEY and CDR2 SVGAGI. The CDR3 totals 13 residues. The CDR3, as DNA: TGTGCCAGCTCCGACGGGATCTCCTACGAGCAGTACTTC. Its protein product is CASSDGISYEQYF.

Only a few counts were recorded for this clonotype. V usage is TRBV2 and J usage is TRBJ1-2; TRBD1 aligns across 7 bases. Germline loops: CDR1 SNHLY, CDR2 FYNNEI. The V segment lost 5 bases and the J segment 0 bases; nucleotides outside the gene matches: 9. This CDR3 region has 16 residues. The CDR3 loop reads CASSQDRERPNYGYTF. CDR3 coding DNA: TGTGCCAGCAGTCAAGACAGGGAAAGACCTAACTATGGCTACACCTTC. Full variable domain (outside the CDR3, taken from reference TRBV2 and TRBJ1-2): EPEVTQTPSHQVTQMGQEVILRCVPISNHLYFYWYRQILGQKVEFLVSFYNNEISEKSEIFDDQFSVERPDGSNFTLKIRSTKLEDSAMYFCASSQDRERPNYGYTFGSGTRLTVV.

The chain joins TRBV28 to TRBJ1-2, with D unclear. Between the trimmed V and J ends, which lost 0 bases and 6 bases, there was a span of 8 bases. The CDR3 is made up of 13 amino acids. From germline, CDR1 is MDHEN and CDR2 SYDVKM. CDR3 DNA sequence: TGTGCCAGCAGTTTATGGGCCGGAGATGGCTACACCTTC. Translation gives CASSLWAGDGYTF.

This clonotype was picked up a small number of times. With a much larger clone just one base away, this may be a read error. V and J are TRBV7-9 and TRBJ1-2, with 7 bases that match TRBD1. The CDR3 is 13 residues long. Germline CDR1 and CDR2: SEHNR and FQNEAQ (reference sequence). The CDR3, as DNA: TGTGCCAGCAGCCCCACAGGGGCCTATGGCCACACCTTC. Its translation: CASSPTGAYGHTF.

Ten or more counts support this clonotype. The gene calls are TRBV13 and TRBJ1-2, with D maybe TRBD1 (6 bases). The V end was cut by 9 bases, the J end by 6 bases, with 11 bases between. Germline loops: CDR1 PRHDT, CDR2 FYEKMQ (reference sequence). This CDR3 spans 11 amino acids. This CDR3 is CASPEGDGYTF. The CDR3 DNA reads TGTGCCAGTCCGGAGGGGGATGGCTACACCTTC.